These 12 T cell receptor beta chains came from one sample sequenced in a study of OX40 agonist ivuxolimab in advanced cancers. TCRdb's copy holds only in-frame clones and misses some; the assay was immunoSEQ multiplex PCR. Among about 79,000 clones listed, about 90% were seen once. Specimen: CD4+ or CD8+ T cells sorted from blood, collected in a trial of the OX40 agonist ivuxolimab. These receptors were obtained from an adult with an advanced solid tumor such as melanoma, head and neck, liver or kidney cancer.

As for this clone: A junction boundary mismatches the germline segment, possibly from a read error. The sample contains more than one DNA sequence encoding this CDR3. The chain is built from TRBV5-4 and TRBJ1-1; D remains unclear. Germline V gene lookup returns CDR1 SGHNT and CDR2 YYREEE (reference sequence). The CDR3 is 15 residues long. CDR3 nucleotide sequence: TGTGCCAGCAGCTTGGCCTATGGCCAGAACACCGAAGCTTTCTTT. Protein: CASSLAYGQNTEAFF.

This chain joins TRBV30 and TRBJ2-1, with TRBD2 matching over 10 bases. The CDR3 sequence is 17 residues long. Germline lookup yields CDR1 GTSNPN and CDR2 SVGIG (reference sequence). V lost 1 base and J lost 4; bases outside the gene matches: 10. CDR3 residues: CAWSANQRGGRYNEQFF. The CDR3 nucleotides read TGTGCCTGGAGTGCCAACCAGCGGGGGGGCAGGTACAATGAGCAGTTCTTC.

V and J are TRBV4-2 and TRBJ2-2; 7 bases are a match to TRBD1. Unmatched junction bases numbered 2, after V lost 1 base and J lost 0 bases. Germline V gene sequence: CDR1 LGHNA, CDR2 YNFKEQ. This CDR3 region has 16 residues. The DNA for the CDR3 is TGTGCCAGCAGCCAAGGACAGGGCGCGAACACCGGGGAGCTGTTTTTT. Its translation is CASSQGQGANTGELFF.

This chain links TRBV6-1 with TRBJ1-1; D is perhaps TRBD1 (6 bases). The CDR3 sequence is 13 residues long. Trimming took 8 bases from V and 5 from J, leaving 15 bases between them. CDR1 is MNHNS and CDR2 is SASEGT in the germline V gene. CDR3 coding DNA: TGTGCCAGCGGTCCAGGGGTAGGGACTGAAGCTTTCTTT. As protein: CASGPGVGTEAFF.

The CDR3 DNA reads TGCAGCGTTGAAGATCGGGGTCCCCCAGTAAACACCATATATTTT. Protein: CSVEDRGPPVNTIYF. The rearrangement links TRBV29-1 to TRBJ1-3, with D uncertain. Per germline, CDR1 SQVTM and CDR2 ANQGSEA. The V end was cut by 0 bases, the J end by 6 bases, with 15 bases between. This CDR3 spans 15 amino acids.

This clone was observed a single time. This rearrangement joins TRBV28 to TRBJ1-1; maybe TRBD1 (5 bases). The CDR3 contains 19 residues. Germline V gene lookup returns CDR1 MDHEN and CDR2 SYDVKM. With 1 base removed from V and 1 base from J, the gap between germline ends came to 22 bases. The CDR3 sequence: CASSLFSFRRGESNTEAFF. Written as DNA, the CDR3 is TGTGCCAGCAGTTTATTCTCCTTCCGGAGGGGCGAGTCGAACACTGAAGCTTTCTTT.

The chain uses TRBV5-1 and TRBJ1-1, with 7 bases matching TRBD1. The CDR3 totals 14 residues. V lost 3 bases and J lost 1; bases outside the gene matches: 3. CDR1 and CDR2 (germline): SGHRS, YFSETQ. The CDR3 loop is CASSWGQKNTEAFF. In DNA form, the CDR3 reads TGCGCCAGCAGCTGGGGACAGAAGAACACTGAAGCTTTCTTT.

The chain is built from TRBV18 and TRBJ1-1; a weak D match, TRBD1 (6 bases). Trimming removed 4 bases from V and 2 bases from J, with 17 bases in between. Germline loops: CDR1 KGHSH, CDR2 LQKENI. CDR3 length: 16 residues. CDR3 coding DNA: TGTGCCAGCTCACAAACACAGGGTAGGACCAACACTGAAGCTTTCTTT. The encoded protein is CASSQTQGRTNTEAFF.

V and J are TRBV11-3 and TRBJ1-2, with D possibly being TRBD1 (5 bases). Germline-derived CDR1 and CDR2 are SGHNT and YENEEA. There are 13 residues in the CDR3. V shed 6 bases and J shed 5 bases, with 13 bases lying between them. CDR3 bases: TGTGCCAGCAGTTACGAACAGGCTTATGGCTACACCTTC. It translates to CASSYEQAYGYTF.

The chain employs TRBV6-1 and TRBJ1-5; D is unresolved. Between the trimmed V and J ends, which lost 1 base and 0 bases, there was a span of 13 bases. Germline V gene sequence: CDR1 MNHNS, CDR2 SASEGT. The CDR3 has 17 amino acids. CDR3 sequence: CASSEVERLYSNQPQHF. The DNA for the CDR3 is TGTGCCAGCAGTGAAGTTGAGCGGCTATATAGCAATCAGCCCCAGCATTTT.

This chain uses TRBV4-2 with TRBJ2-1; 11 bases align to TRBD2. From germline, CDR1 is LGHNA and CDR2 YNFKEQ. V dropped 0 bases and J dropped 2; count of bases not matched to a gene: 0. The CDR3 extends over 16 amino acids. The chain's CDR3 is CASSQEGLAAYNEQFF. The CDR3 DNA reads TGTGCCAGCAGCCAAGAGGGACTAGCGGCCTACAATGAGCAGTTCTTC.

The chain couples TRBV27 to TRBJ2-5; possibly TRBD2 for D (5 bases). With 6 bases removed from V and 1 base from J, the gap between germline ends came to 18 bases. The germline gives CDR1 MNHEY, CDR2 SMNVEV (reference sequence). The CDR3 totals 16 residues. The CDR3 reads CASRPDGLASQETQYF. The DNA for the CDR3 is TGTGCCAGCAGACCGGATGGACTCGCATCCCAAGAGACCCAGTACTTC.